The source of this T cell receptor (beta chain) is a study of control samples from healthy donors and cancer patients. Assay used: immunoSEQ multiplex PCR; TCRdb lists only in-frame clones, some missing. Seen here are approximately 110,000 clones, 75% to 90% observed once, and the top ten hold under 20%. This CDR3 is built from 11 residues. The ends were cut back, 10 bases at V and 2 bases at J, with 9 bases in the middle. Germline V gene lookup returns CDR1 MNHEY and CDR2 SVGAGI. Sequenced input: blood. This clonotype originated in a woman between 45 and 60 years old in good health. This chain uses TRBV6-5 with TRBJ2-7; D is possibly TRBD2 (5 bases). The CDR3 DNA reads TGTGCCACATCGAGGGCCTACGAGCAGTACTTC. Translating it yields CATSRAYEQYF.